One sample yielded the 5 T cell receptor beta chains listed below, sequenced in a study of shared clonotypes between healthy human individuals. This table comes from immunoSEQ multiplex PCR, and its TCRdb copy is limited to in-frame clones, with some not included. The data hold 780,000 or so clones, with 72% observed a single time. The sample taken for sequencing was memory CD4+ T cells sorted from blood. Subset specified: CD45RA-negative fraction. These receptors originate from a woman aged 25 to 45 in good health.

The chain carries TRBV6-1 and TRBJ1-1; D call uncertain. Trimming cost V 8 bases and J 4 bases, with 11 bases left between them. Germline V gene sequence: CDR1 MNHNS, CDR2 SASEGT. The CDR3 is made up of 12 amino acids. The CDR3 loop is CASFLGLTEAFF. CDR3 in DNA: TGTGCCAGCTTTCTCGGGCTCACTGAAGCTTTCTTT.

The V call is TRBV28, the J call TRBJ1-2; D unclear. The CDR3 runs 12 residues. Germline values: CDR1 MDHEN, CDR2 SYDVKM. Trimming stripped 6 bases from V and 8 bases from J, with 13 bases between. The CDR3 reads CASSLAGVGYTF. Here the CDR3 DNA reads TGTGCCAGCAGCTTAGCCGGGGTCGGCTACACCTTC.

The rearrangement joins TRBV7-9 to TRBJ2-1; 8 positions agree with TRBD1. The V gene's germline CDR1 is SEHNR and CDR2 FQNEAQ (reference sequence). V was pared by 5 bases and J by 5 bases, with 2 bases of the junction left unmatched. The CDR3 has 13 amino acids. The CDR3, as DNA: TGTGCCAGCAGCGTGACAGGGGACAATGAGCAGTTCTTC. This translates into CASSVTGDNEQFF.

V gene TRBV5-1 combines with J gene TRBJ2-1; 12 bases map to TRBD2. This CDR3 is built from 18 residues. The V gene end was trimmed by 2 bases and the J gene end by 5 bases; junction bases not matched to a gene: 11. CDR1 SGHRS and CDR2 YFSETQ come from the germline V gene. The CDR3 is CASSFGLAGGQGDNEQFF. The DNA of the CDR3 is TGCGCCAGCAGCTTTGGGCTAGCGGGAGGGCAGGGGGACAATGAGCAGTTCTTC.

The genes are TRBV10-3 and TRBJ1-2, with D perhaps TRBD1 (6 bases). This CDR3 comprises 16 residues. Germline lookup yields CDR1 ENHRY and CDR2 SYGVKD. The V end was cut by 4 bases, the J end by 3 bases, with 18 bases between. The chain's CDR3 is CAISGVKGGAHYGYTF. Here the CDR3 DNA reads TGTGCCATCAGTGGAGTAAAGGGGGGCGCTCACTATGGCTACACCTTC.